This T cell receptor (beta chain) came from a study of post-analysis software for immune sequencing data. cDNA libraries of TCR beta carried unique molecular identifiers. Between about 0.95 and 11 million T cells gave rise to some 470,000 cDNA molecules. MiXCR, applied by TCRdb to the PCR reads, yields one record per CDR3 protein. This table holds about 210,000 distinct CDR3 sequences, approximately 28% found once. Regarding this clonotype: Its antigen is unknown. A read error may account for a junction end that differs from germline.

The CDR3 length is 15 residues. The germline CDR1 and CDR2 sequences are SGDLS and YYNGEE. The study's findings and limits: Normalized Chao1 diversity was significantly reduced in patients versus controls. Elevated frequency relative to controls characterized roughly 5 TRBV segments in patients, TRBV5-6, TRBV5-1 and TRBV20-1 among them.

The J gene is TRBJ2-2, the V gene TRBV9; D possibly matches TRBD1 or TRBD2 (7 bases each). The receptor comes from a girl aged 2-17 years with multiple sclerosis. The specimen sequenced was blood. CDR3 sequence: CANSGTAPEAGELFF. The DNA for the CDR3 is TGTGCCAACAGCGGGACAGCACCGGAGGCCGGGGAGCTGTTTTTT.